These T cell receptor beta chains were read from a single sample in a study of monozygotic twins with inflammatory bowel disease. TCRdb reprocessed the 5' RACE reads and reports one entry per CDR3 protein, with no DNA. This table holds tens of thousands of distinct CDR3 sequences. What was sequenced was blood. The receptors were gathered from a human donor with ulcerative colitis or Crohn's disease, or a healthy co-twin of an affected twin (not recorded which). The CDR3 runs from the conserved cysteine through the conserved F or W. The order of the fields is J gene, V gene, CDR3 protein.

J: TRBJ2-1; V: TRBV27; CDR3: CASSLQARGEQFF
J: TRBJ1-1; V: TRBV5-1; CDR3: CASSFTEADLQGPEEMNTEAFF
J: TRBJ1-4; V: TRBV12-3/TRBV12-4; CDR3: CASTSTGEREKLFF
J: TRBJ1-1; V: TRBV28; CDR3: CASSPPVHGGAFF
J: TRBJ2-3; V: TRBV18; CDR3: CASSPGAWADTQYF
J: TRBJ1-1; V: TRBV6-5; CDR3: CASSYSWTGEAFF
J: TRBJ1-2; V: TRBV6-5; CDR3: CASSSLGTRGYGYTF
J: TRBJ2-5; V: TRBV11-3; CDR3: CASSFGVGETQYF
J: TRBJ1-5; V: TRBV5-1; CDR3: CASSLVADQPQHF
J: TRBJ1-1; V: TRBV7-9; CDR3: CASSSTGGADTEAFF
J: TRBJ1-2; V: TRBV20-1; CDR3: CSASRTGVGYTF
J: TRBJ1-6; V: TRBV18; CDR3: CASSPRPDSPLHF
J: TRBJ2-2; V: TRBV5-5; CDR3: CASTETVNTGELFF
J: TRBJ1-1; V: TRBV20-1; CDR3: CSASNKDSNTEAFF
J: TRBJ2-7; V: TRBV25-1; CDR3: CASSGWRGDPEQYF
J: TRBJ2-1; V: TRBV20-1; CDR3: CSASLGVRTSVDEPFF
J: TRBJ2-1; V: TRBV12-3/TRBV12-4; CDR3: CASSLIPNNEQFF
J: TRBJ2-7; V: TRBV20-1; CDR3: CSAIRGQYEQYF
J: TRBJ2-7; V: TRBV7-2; CDR3: CASSLSHRGTYVQYF
J: TRBJ2-2; V: TRBV5-5; CDR3: CASSLDQGARELFF
J: TRBJ2-1; V: TRBV5-1; CDR3: CASSLGLGDEQFF
J: TRBJ1-6; V: TRBV6-2/TRBV6-3; CDR3: CASSYGGTGRIWDHNSPLHF
J: TRBJ2-7; V: TRBV20-1; CDR3: CSASRTYSSYEQYF
J: TRBJ1-6; V: TRBV27; CDR3: CASSWTTNNSPLHF
J: TRBJ1-1; V: TRBV20-1; CDR3: CSARFGGGDTEAFF
J: TRBJ2-2; V: TRBV5-5; CDR3: CASARSGRAEAGELFF
J: TRBJ1-1; V: TRBV3-1; CDR3: CASSQVGRNTEAFF
J: TRBJ1-1; V: TRBV6-1; CDR3: CASSAMSNTEAFF
J: TRBJ2-7; V: TRBV25-1; CDR3: CASTGFGGSYEQYF
J: TRBJ1-2; V: TRBV12-3/TRBV12-4; CDR3: CASRLTGWDGYTF
J: TRBJ2-1; V: TRBV7-9; CDR3: CASSRPTAGTNEQFF
J: TRBJ2-2; V: TRBV7-3; CDR3: CASSLNGAANTGELFF
J: TRBJ1-6; V: TRBV15; CDR3: CATSREGSNSPLHF
J: TRBJ2-4; V: TRBV5-1; CDR3: CASSLDPGQNIQYF
J: TRBJ2-3; V: TRBV28; CDR3: CASSPQGVVTDTQYF
J: TRBJ1-1; V: TRBV5-1; CDR3: CASTLATNTEAFF
J: TRBJ1-1; V: TRBV5-6; CDR3: CASSFLYTEAFF
J: TRBJ2-7; V: TRBV6-1; CDR3: CASSLGLAGGHEQYF
J: TRBJ2-7; V: TRBV29-1; CDR3: CSVTQGAQEQYF
J: TRBJ1-6; V: TRBV5-1; CDR3: CASSSDVLTYSPLHF
J: TRBJ1-6; V: TRBV7-9; CDR3: CASSLGDSPLHF
J: TRBJ2-1; V: TRBV10-3; CDR3: CAIRTDLGRGQFF
J: TRBJ1-5; V: TRBV12-3/TRBV12-4; CDR3: CASRDMFNQPQHF
J: TRBJ1-2; V: TRBV20-1; CDR3: CSAREMGNYGYTF
J: TRBJ2-3; V: TRBV7-9; CDR3: CAGSRASTDTQYF
J: TRBJ2-3; V: TRBV11-2; CDR3: CASRLDRGGTDTQYF
J: TRBJ2-7; V: TRBV20-1; CDR3: CSARGGASLSEQYF
J: TRBJ2-1; V: TRBV3-1; CDR3: CASSQAWRGDEQFF
J: TRBJ2-1; V: TRBV19; CDR3: CASSNLAASYNEQFF
J: TRBJ2-3; V: TRBV5-1; CDR3: CASSLGQGGTDTQYF
J: TRBJ1-1; V: TRBV5-4; CDR3: CASRYARPTGTTEAFF
J: TRBJ2-7; V: TRBV25-1; CDR3: CASPRGGTGNEQYF
J: TRBJ1-1; V: TRBV7-9; CDR3: CASSLGQASDEAFF
J: TRBJ1-1; V: TRBV29-1; CDR3: CSVPSTGAGTEAFF
J: TRBJ2-1; V: TRBV7-2; CDR3: CASSRGLAGGNEQFF